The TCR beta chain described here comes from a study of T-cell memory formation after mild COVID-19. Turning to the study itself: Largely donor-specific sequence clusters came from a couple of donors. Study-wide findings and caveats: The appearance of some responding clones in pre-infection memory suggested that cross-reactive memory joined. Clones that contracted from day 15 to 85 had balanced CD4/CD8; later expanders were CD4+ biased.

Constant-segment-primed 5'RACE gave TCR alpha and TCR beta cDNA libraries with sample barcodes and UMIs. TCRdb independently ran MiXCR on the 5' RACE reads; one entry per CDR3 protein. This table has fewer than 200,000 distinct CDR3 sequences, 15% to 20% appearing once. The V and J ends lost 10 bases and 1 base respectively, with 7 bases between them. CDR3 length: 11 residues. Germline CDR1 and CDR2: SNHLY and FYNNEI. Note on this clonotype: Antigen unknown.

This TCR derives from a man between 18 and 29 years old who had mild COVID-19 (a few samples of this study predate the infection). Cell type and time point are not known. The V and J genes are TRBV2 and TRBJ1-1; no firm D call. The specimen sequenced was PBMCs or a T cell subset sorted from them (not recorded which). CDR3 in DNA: TGTGCCACGCGCGAGAACACTGAAGCTTTCTTT. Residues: CATRENTEAFF. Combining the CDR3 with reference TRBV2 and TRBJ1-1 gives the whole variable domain EPEVTQTPSHQVTQMGQEVILRCVPISNHLYFYWYRQILGQKVEFLVSFYNNEISEKSEIFDDQFSVERPDGSNFTLKIRSTKLEDSAMYFCATRENTEAFFGQGTRLTVV.